The 14 T cell receptor beta chains below were found in one sample sequenced in a study of shared clonotypes between healthy human individuals. Profiled with immunoSEQ multiplex PCR; TCRdb holds only in-frame clones, not every one. The sample lists about 2 million clones; 85% to 95% were seen once. Sequencing input: naive CD4+ T cells sorted from blood. Specified subset: CD45RA+ positively selected. Receptors were obtained from a man between 18 and 35 years old in good health.

This sequence joins TRBV2 and TRBJ1-6, with TRBD1 matching over 9 bases. V was clipped by 6 bases and J by 5 bases; unmatched bases: 5. The CDR3 extends over 15 amino acids. The germline V gene encodes CDR1 SNHLY and CDR2 FYNNEI. The CDR3 sequence is CASRPRDRDNSPLHF. For the CDR3, the DNA is TGTGCCAGCAGACCACGGGACAGGGATAATTCACCCCTCCACTTT. Complete variable domain (other parts from reference TRBV2 and TRBJ1-6): EPEVTQTPSHQVTQMGQEVILRCVPISNHLYFYWYRQILGQKVEFLVSFYNNEISEKSEIFDDQFSVERPDGSNFTLKIRSTKLEDSAMYFCASRPRDRDNSPLHFGNGTRLTVT.

On this clone itself: The same CDR3 also results from other DNA sequences found in this sample. This chain uses TRBV9 with TRBJ2-7, with D possibly TRBD1 on 5 matching bases. Trimming left V 0 bases short and J 3 bases short, with 10 bases between. The CDR3 covers 14 residues. Per the germline V gene, CDR1 is SGDLS and CDR2 is YYNGEE. Written as DNA, the CDR3 is TGTGCCAGCAGCGTAGGTGCAGGGAACTACGAGCAGTACTTC. It specifies CASSVGAGNYEQYF.

The chain has TRBV7-2 and TRBJ1-5; the D gene is possibly TRBD1 (6 bases). This CDR3 contains 16 residues. V was shortened by 2 bases and J by 0 bases, with 11 bases between the two germline ends. Germline V CDR1 and CDR2: SGHTA, FQGNSA. For the CDR3, the DNA is TGTGCCAGCAGCTTACCGGACAGACATAGCAATCAGCCCCAGCATTTT. Amino acid sequence: CASSLPDRHSNQPQHF.

The chain couples TRBV5-1 to TRBJ2-2; perhaps TRBD2 as D (5 bases). The CDR3 consists of 14 residues. V gave up 3 bases and J gave up 3 bases, with 9 bases separating them. The germline CDR1 and CDR2 sequences are SGHRS and YFSETQ. The CDR3 region has the DNA TGCGCCAGCAGCTCCGGACTTGACACCGGGGAGCTGTTTTTT. It is translated as CASSSGLDTGELFF.

The chain is built from TRBV18 and TRBJ2-5; 7 bases agree with TRBD1. Germline V gene data show CDR1 as KGHSH and CDR2 as LQKENI. The CDR3 totals 14 residues. V gave up 3 bases and J gave up 4 bases; unmatched junction bases: 5. The DNA of the CDR3 is TGTGCCAGCTCACCTCAAGACAGGGTAGAGACCCAGTACTTC. It translates to CASSPQDRVETQYF.

The chain uses TRBV6-5 and TRBJ2-5; 9 bases are a match to TRBD2. The germline V gene encodes CDR1 MNHEY and CDR2 SVGAGI. V shed 6 bases, J shed 5 bases, and the junction held 7 bases outside the gene matches. The CDR3 runs to 14 residues. Here the CDR3 reads CASSAGLAWETQYF. DNA of the CDR3: TGTGCCAGCAGCGCGGGACTAGCCTGGGAGACCCAGTACTTC.

J is TRBJ2-2 and V is TRBV28; no firm D call. The CDR3 runs 15 residues. CDR1 and CDR2 (germline): MDHEN, SYDVKM. Deletions cut 2 bases from V and 5 bases from J, with 12 bases between. The CDR3 here is CASSLGQWRTGELFF. In nucleotides, the CDR3 is TGTGCCAGCAGTTTAGGGCAGTGGCGAACCGGGGAGCTGTTTTTT.

The rearrangement joins TRBV11-2 to TRBJ2-3, with 9 bases matching TRBD1. Trimming cost V 6 bases and J 5 bases; bases outside gene matches: 9. Per germline, CDR1 SGHAT and CDR2 FQNNGV. CDR3 length: 15 amino acids. Written as DNA, the CDR3 is TGTGCCAGCAGTCTACAGGGGGCGTACGGAGATACGCAGTATTTT. Translation gives CASSLQGAYGDTQYF.

The sample holds one count of this clone. The chain recombines TRBV10-2 with TRBJ1-2; D is possibly TRBD1 (5 bases). V shed 6 bases and J shed 9 bases, with 17 bases lying between them. From germline, CDR1 is WSHSY and CDR2 SAAADI. This CDR3 contains 13 residues. This CDR3 reads CASRNDSIRSYTF. The CDR3, as DNA: TGCGCCAGCAGAAACGACAGCATAAGGAGCTACACCTTC.

The J gene is TRBJ2-5, the V gene TRBV11-2, with 10 bases fitting TRBD2. Germline lookup yields CDR1 SGHAT and CDR2 FQNNGV. The junction had 3 bases not matched to a gene; V was cut back by 0 bases and J by 5 bases. The CDR3 is 15 residues long. In DNA, the CDR3 is TGTGCCAGCAGCTTAGAATTAGCGGGAGGCGAGACCCAGTACTTC. Translation: CASSLELAGGETQYF.

This chain uses TRBV9 with TRBJ2-7, with 7 bases lining up with TRBD2. Germline V gives CDR1 SGDLS, CDR2 YYNGEE. Trimming cost V 4 bases and J 6 bases; bases outside gene matches: 7. The CDR3 totals 13 residues. DNA for the CDR3: TGTGCCAGCAGCTTAGGGACTACCGGCGAGCAGTACTTC. It codes for CASSLGTTGEQYF.

The chain is built from TRBV5-1 and TRBJ1-3, with 7 bases fitting TRBD1. Unmatched junction bases numbered 8, after V lost 1 base and J lost 4 bases. The CDR3 is 16 amino acids. Germline values: CDR1 SGHRS, CDR2 YFSETQ. CDR3 bases: TGCGCCAGCAGCTTGCAGCCGACAGGGAAGGGAAACACCATATATTTT. Protein: CASSLQPTGKGNTIYF. Supplemented by reference TRBV5-1 and TRBJ1-3, the full variable domain reads KAGVTQTPRYLIKTRGQQVTLSCSPISGHRSVSWYQQTPGQGLQFLFEYFSETQRNKGNFPGRFSGRQFSNSRSEMNVSTLELGDSALYLCASSLQPTGKGNTIYFGEGSWLTVV.

This clone was counted only a few times. The sample carries other DNA sequences with the same CDR3. The chain is built from TRBV9 and TRBJ2-7; a weak D match, TRBD2 (6 bases). The V end was cut by 0 bases, the J end by 1 base, with 8 bases between. The CDR3 is 14 amino acids. The germline gives CDR1 SGDLS, CDR2 YYNGEE. CDR3 DNA sequence: TGTGCCAGCAGCGTAGGTAGCGGATCCTACGAGCAGTACTTC. It encodes CASSVGSGSYEQYF.

This clone was detected only once. The genes are TRBV5-1 and TRBJ2-7, with D uncertain. CDR3 length: 12 amino acids. The germline V gene encodes CDR1 SGHRS and CDR2 YFSETQ. The germline V and J ends were trimmed by 3 bases and 6 bases, with 10 bases remaining between them. The CDR3 DNA reads as TGCGCCAGCAGCTCCCCCCCAGGCGAGCAGTACTTC. Translation: CASSSPPGEQYF.